This T cell receptor (beta chain) was observed in a study of quantifying T cell responses using KT2 cells. As for the study in general: cDNA was made from DNase-treated RNA using alpha and beta constant primers. A predetermined fluorescence threshold ended the second PCR, run as a qPCR. Study-wide points: Input KT2 cell number predicted KT2 alpha and beta sequence counts linearly over several orders of magnitude.

A single-stranded UMI oligo with SP2 sequence was ligated to cDNA 3' ends. First-round PCR used approximately 4 cycles and beta primers RC1.1 and RC1.2 covering TRBC1 and TRBC2. One entry per CDR3 protein, called by TCRdb with MiXCR from the UMI-ligation and nested PCR reads. The repertoire includes about 30,000 distinct CDR3 sequences, 6% to 9.5% of them detected once, and roughly 14% sits in the top ten. The sample is PBMC spiked with counted cells of clone KT2. A range of KT2-to-PBMC ratios was made using fixed PBMC numbers. The V gene's germline CDR1 is MNHNY and CDR2 SVGAGI (reference sequence). The CDR3 has 14 amino acids. V lost 3 bases to trimming and J lost 2 bases; unmatched junction nucleotides: 0. This clonotype occurred many times. Its antigen is as yet unknown.

This TCR was sampled from a human donor. The sample was PBMCs spiked with cells of the T cell clone KT2. The J gene is TRBJ2-5, the V gene TRBV6-6; 10 bases line up with TRBD2. In DNA, the CDR3 is TGTGCCAGCAGTTATAGCGGGAGGCAAGAGACCCAGTACTTC. Amino acids: CASSYSGRQETQYF.